A selection of T cell receptor beta chains follows, all from one sample in a study of blood T cell repertoires in COVID-19. This table comes from immunoSEQ multiplex PCR, and its TCRdb copy is limited to in-frame clones, with some not included. The sample includes about 270,000 clones, 82% seen only once; the top ten take approximately 3.1%. The sequenced sample was peripheral blood. All receptors come from a woman under 30 with acute or convalescent COVID-19. Each CDR3 is given with its conserved first and last residue. D genes are given only for firm matches. Size is stated for part of the rows, as once, few or many counts, or as a class when the clone is expanded.

-	TRBJ2-5	-	TRBV25-1	TGTGCCAGCAGTGAAGCCCCCGCGGATGGTGAGACCCAGTACTTC	CASSEAPADGETQYF
-	TRBJ2-7	few	TRBV27	TGTGCCAGCAGCCTTACCCTTCAGGGGCCATACGAGCAGTACTTC	CASSLTLQGPYEQYF
-	TRBJ2-7	-	TRBV6-5	TGTGCCAGCAGTACGGGGGGAAACAGGGCGGACGAGCAGTACTTC	CASSTGGNRADEQYF
-	TRBJ1-1	-	TRBV19	TGTGCCAGTAGTCTACGGGGTTCTGAAGCTTTCTTT	CASSLRGSEAFF
-	TRBJ1-1	-	TRBV29-1	TGCAGCGTCAGTCGTATGAACACTGAAGCTTTCTTT	CSVSRMNTEAFF
TRBD2	TRBJ2-1	-	TRBV7-8	TGTGCCAGCAGCGAAGCGGGACTAGCGGGAGTTCCGGAGTTCTTC	CASSEAGLAGVPEFF
TRBD1	TRBJ2-5	-	TRBV28	TGTGCCAGCAGTCTGCCGGGGACAGTCCAAGAGACCCAGTACTTC	CASSLPGTVQETQYF
TRBD2	TRBJ2-1	-	TRBV2	TGTGCCAGCATGACACCGGGACTAGCGGGAGATGGTGAGCAGTTCTTC	CASMTPGLAGDGEQFF
TRBD1	TRBJ1-1	-	TRBV9	TGTGCCAGCAGCACAGGGGGCCGCACTGAAGCTTTCTTT	CASSTGGRTEAFF
-	TRBJ2-7	-	TRBV9	TGTGCCAGCAGCGTAGACGGGAGTCTAAACGAGCAGTACTTC	CASSVDGSLNEQYF
-	TRBJ1-2	-	TRBV28	TGTGCCAGCAGTCCTATACCGACAGACTATGGCTACACCTTC	CASSPIPTDYGYTF
-	TRBJ2-7	-	TRBV6-2/TRBV6-3	TGTGCCAGCAGTTACCCTACCCAGTACCTAGGATCCCTCGAGCAGTACTTC	CASSYPTQYLGSLEQYF
-	TRBJ2-5	-	TRBV5-8	TGTGCCAGCAGCCGTGGACAGCCTGAAGAGACCCAGTACTTC	CASSRGQPEETQYF
TRBD1	TRBJ2-7	-	TRBV5-8	TGTGCCAGCAGCTTGTGGACAGGGGACGAGCAGTACTTC	CASSLWTGDEQYF
TRBD2	TRBJ2-3	-	TRBV27	TGTGCCAGCAGTCGACTAGCAGGAGATACGCAGTATTTT	CASSRLAGDTQYF
TRBD1	TRBJ1-5	-	TRBV19	TGTGCCAGTAGTGTGAGGGGGGACAGGGGAAATAATCAGCCCCAGCATTTT	CASSVRGDRGNNQPQHF
-	TRBJ1-4	-	TRBV28	TGTGCCAGCAGTGAACAGGGAAGAAAACTGTTTTTT	CASSEQGRKLFF
-	TRBJ1-1	-	TRBV28	TGTGCCAGCAGGGGGAGCCTGAACACTGAAGCTTTCTTT	CASRGSLNTEAFF
TRBD2	TRBJ2-7	-	TRBV4-3	TGCGCCAGCAGCCAAGATATGGGACTAGCTTCCTACGAGCAGTACTTC	CASSQDMGLASYEQYF
TRBD1	TRBJ1-1	-	TRBV13	TGTGCCAGCAGCTCCCCCCGGGACAGGTGGTCGCTCCAAAAGAACACTGAAGCTTTCTTT	CASSSPRDRWSLQKNTEAFF
TRBD2	TRBJ2-5	-	TRBV3-1/TRBV3-2	TGTGCCAGCAGCCCCCCTCTAGCGGGACGGGAGACCCAGTACTTC	CASSPPLAGRETQYF
-	TRBJ1-2	-	TRBV7-9	TGTGCCAGCAGCCCCACTCGGGGGTCTAGCGGCTACACCTTC	CASSPTRGSSGYTF
-	TRBJ2-6	few	TRBV7-2	TGTGCCAGCAGCATTCGTGCGGGACCCTCTGGGGCCAACGTCCTGACTTTC	CASSIRAGPSGANVLTF
-	TRBJ2-3	-	TRBV10-2	TGCGCCAGCAGTGAGACTGAGACAGATACGCAGTATTTT	CASSETETDTQYF
TRBD2	TRBJ2-1	-	TRBV18	TGTGCCAGCTCACCACCCCTAGCGGGGTTCTCCTACAATGAGCAGTTCTTC	CASSPPLAGFSYNEQFF
TRBD2	TRBJ2-7	-	TRBV4-1	TGCGCCAGCAGCCATACAGAAGGACTAGCGGCTACTTACGAGCAGTACTTC	CASSHTEGLAATYEQYF
TRBD1	TRBJ2-7	-	TRBV4-3	TGCGCCAGCAGCCCCGCCGGGACAGGGATGTACGAGCAGTACTTC	CASSPAGTGMYEQYF
-	TRBJ2-7	-	TRBV7-6	TGTGCCAGCAGCACCTACAGTGAGCAGTACTTC	CASSTYSEQYF
-	TRBJ1-4	-	TRBV7-2	TGTGCCAGCAGCCCTGGACAGACAACTAATGAAAAACTGTTTTTT	CASSPGQTTNEKLFF
TRBD1	TRBJ1-2	-	TRBV4-2	TGTGCCAGCAGCCAAGCCGACAGGGGTGGCTACACCTTC	CASSQADRGGYTF
-	TRBJ2-7	-	TRBV9	TGTGCCAGCAGCGTGGAACCCGGGACTGGCTCCTACGAGCAGTACTTC	CASSVEPGTGSYEQYF
TRBD2	TRBJ2-1	-	TRBV30	TGTGCCTGGAGCGGTCAAGGACTAGCGGGAAACTACAATGAGCAGTTCTTC	CAWSGQGLAGNYNEQFF
-	TRBJ1-6	-	TRBV28	TGTGCCAGCAGTTCGGGTGGGAGCTCCTATAATTCACCCCTCCACTTT	CASSSGGSSYNSPLHF
TRBD1	TRBJ1-1	-	TRBV28	TGTGCCAGCAGTTCTCGATTCGCGGGGGACAGGGGGAACACTGAAGCTTTCTTT	CASSSRFAGDRGNTEAFF
-	TRBJ1-5	-	TRBV5-5	TGTGCCAGCAGCCCCCCTGAGGGTCAGCCCCAGCATTTT	CASSPPEGQPQHF
TRBD2	TRBJ2-3	-	TRBV19	TGTGCCAGTAGTCCCCTGCCGGGGACTACGAAGACAGATACGCAGTATTTT	CASSPLPGTTKTDTQYF
-	TRBJ1-4	-	TRBV11-2	TGTGCCAGCAGCTTATCGGCGGGGATGGGTGAAAAACTGTTTTTT	CASSLSAGMGEKLFF
-	TRBJ2-5	-	TRBV5-1	TGCGCCAGCAGCTTAGGGGGGAGGGCCGGAGAGACCCAGTACTTC	CASSLGGRAGETQYF
TRBD1	TRBJ1-4	-	TRBV5-8	TGTGCCAGCAGCGGATGGGACAGGGTAACAACTAATGAAAAACTGTTTTTT	CASSGWDRVTTNEKLFF
TRBD2	TRBJ2-5	-	TRBV28	TGTGCCAGCAGCCGAACAGGACTAGCGGGAAACCAAGAGACCCAGTACTTC	CASSRTGLAGNQETQYF
TRBD2	TRBJ2-1	-	TRBV6-2/TRBV6-3	TGTGCCAGCAGTTACTCGAGAGTTGCGGGAGGGTGGAATGAGCAGTTCTTC	CASSYSRVAGGWNEQFF
-	TRBJ1-6	-	TRBV5-4	TGTGCCAGCAGTCGAGGAGCGGGAGGGGATAATTCACCCCTCCACTTT	CASSRGAGGDNSPLHF
TRBD2	TRBJ2-1	-	TRBV7-9	TGTGCCAGCAGCCAAAGCGGGAGGAGTGAGCAGTTCTTC	CASSQSGRSEQFF
TRBD1	TRBJ1-2	-	TRBV7-9	TGTGCCAGCAGCCCAACCAGCACCGGGACAGTTTCGGGCTACACCTTC	CASSPTSTGTVSGYTF
TRBD1	TRBJ2-7	once	TRBV18	TGTGCCAGCTCACCACTCCCGGGACAGGGAACCTACGAGCAGTACTTC	CASSPLPGQGTYEQYF
TRBD1	TRBJ1-4	-	TRBV30	TGTGCCTGGGACAGGGGGACTAATGAAAAACTGTTTTTT	CAWDRGTNEKLFF
-	TRBJ2-7	-	TRBV4-2	TGTGCCAGCAGCCAAGATCTTGGGGGGGCACGGGAGCAGTACTTC	CASSQDLGGAREQYF
-	TRBJ2-7	-	TRBV7-6	TGTGCCAGCAGCTTAGCGCTTGCGGGAAATTCGGAGGAGCAGTACTTC	CASSLALAGNSEEQYF
TRBD1	TRBJ1-2	few	TRBV6-5	TGTGCCAGCAGTTACCGGGACAGGTTTTTTAACTATGGCTACACCTTC	CASSYRDRFFNYGYTF
-	TRBJ2-3	-	TRBV6-4	TGTGCCAGCAGTACGGGAGACCCCACAGATACGCAGTATTTT	CASSTGDPTDTQYF
TRBD1	TRBJ2-1	-	TRBV27	TGTGCCAGCAGTTTGTTCGTGGGACAGGGATTCGATAGCTCCTACAATGAGCAGTTCTTC	CASSLFVGQGFDSSYNEQFF
-	TRBJ1-1	-	TRBV7-9	TGTGCCAGCAGCTTAGAGGCCAGGGGAAAAACTGAAGCTTTCTTT	CASSLEARGKTEAFF
-	TRBJ2-1	-	TRBV14	TGTGCCAGCAGCCAAGATCAGGGCAGGGTAGTTCCCATTAAGTTCTTC	CASSQDQGRVVPIKFF
-	TRBJ1-3	-	TRBV7-2	TGTGCCAGCGCTATGGAGTTAATTGGAAACACCATATATTTT	CASAMELIGNTIYF
TRBD1	TRBJ2-1	-	TRBV5-1	TGCGCCAGCAGCACAGGACAGGGGGGAGCCAATGAGCAGTTCTTC	CASSTGQGGANEQFF
TRBD1	TRBJ1-1	-	TRBV25-1	TGTGCCAGCAGCCGAACGGAGTCAGGGGACAGTGGACTCACTGAAGCTTTCTTT	CASSRTESGDSGLTEAFF
-	TRBJ2-5	-	TRBV6-5	TGTGCCACATACAGCGGGCGTAGGGAGACCCAGTACTTC	CATYSGRRETQYF
-	TRBJ1-1	-	TRBV7-3	TGTGCCAGCAGCTTAACTGGTCTAGGGGACACTGAAGCTTTCTTT	CASSLTGLGDTEAFF
TRBD2	TRBJ2-2	-	TRBV30	TGTGCCTGGAGTGCAAAGGGACTAGGGGCCGCCGGGGAGCTGTTTTTT	CAWSAKGLGAAGELFF